This TCR beta chain derives from a study of beta chain features in type 1 diabetes. Study findings and constraints: TCRB CDR3 length was moderately but significantly reduced in all four CD4+ subsets of Type 1 diabetes patients.

The CDR3 has 13 amino acids. Germline assignment: CDR1 PRHDT and CDR2 FYEKMQ (reference sequence). The V and J ends lost 2 bases and 8 bases respectively, with 9 bases between them. Remarks on this clone: The antigen remains undetermined.

Sorted CD4+ subsets: naive, central memory, regulatory, stem cell-like memory (CD45RO/CCR7/CD25/CD127/CD95/CD27 panel). Since all of the isolated RNA was reverse transcribed, expressed TCRB transcripts were what got sequenced. Clones were sequenced by immunoSEQ multiplex PCR, and TCRdb holds only the in-frame ones, with some missing. The sample lists 150,000 to 200,000 clones, about 8.1% occurring once. Sequencing was done on a sample of central memory CD4+ T cells from blood. The chain couples TRBV13 to TRBJ1-4; D is ambiguous. This sequence originates from a woman aged 18-29 years with type 1 diabetes. The CDR3 loop is CASSLRDTEKLFF. In DNA, the CDR3 is TGTGCCAGCAGCTTACGAGACACCGAAAAACTGTTTTTT. The entire variable domain, with the rest obtained from reference TRBV13 and TRBJ1-4, is as follows: AAGVIQSPRHLIKEKRETATLKCYPIPRHDTVYWYQQGPGQDPQFLISFYEKMQSDKGSIPDRFSAQQFSDYHSELNMSSLELGDSALYFCASSLRDTEKLFFGSGTQLSVL.